Below are 15 T cell receptor beta chains sequenced from a single sample in a study of OX40 agonist ivuxolimab in advanced cancers. Method: immunoSEQ multiplex PCR; TCRdb's copy keeps in-frame clones and lacks some. The repertoire holds more than 100,000 clones, with around 95% as singletons. The sequenced sample was CD4+ or CD8+ T cells sorted from blood, obtained in a trial of the OX40 agonist ivuxolimab. These receptors were taken from an adult with an advanced solid tumor such as melanoma, head and neck, liver or kidney cancer.

V and J are TRBV6-5 and TRBJ1-2; D may be TRBD1 (6 bases). This CDR3 has 14 residues. Trimming removed 6 bases at V and 8 bases at J, with 19 bases between. Per the germline V gene, CDR1 is MNHEY and CDR2 is SVGAGI. DNA of the CDR3: TGTGCCAGCAGCAACTCCGGACTGGGGGGCGGCTACACCTTC. Protein: CASSNSGLGGGYTF.

V gene TRBV28 combines with J gene TRBJ1-5; D remains ambiguous. The V gene lost 7 bases and the J gene lost 0 bases, with 7 bases spanning the gap. The CDR3 is 13 residues long. CDR1 is MDHEN and CDR2 is SYDVKM in the germline V gene. CDR3 loop: CASTRNSNQPQHF. The DNA for the CDR3 is TGTGCCAGCACACGGAATAGCAATCAGCCCCAGCATTTT. Using reference TRBV28 and TRBJ1-5 for the parts outside the CDR3, the full variable domain is DVKVTQSSRYLVKRTGEKVFLECVQDMDHENMFWYRQDPGLGLRLIYFSYDVKMKEKGDIPEGYSVSREKKERFSLILESASTNQTSMYLCASTRNSNQPQHFGDGTRLSIL.

This clone is a singleton in its sample. This rearrangement joins TRBV5-4 to TRBJ1-3; D unresolved. Deletions cut 0 bases from V and 0 bases from J, with 7 bases between. This CDR3 comprises 15 residues. From germline, CDR1 is SGHNT and CDR2 YYREEE (reference sequence). The CDR3 DNA follows: TGTGCCAGCAGCTTGGATCCGGTCTCTGGAAACACCATATATTTT. It yields the protein CASSLDPVSGNTIYF.

The chain links TRBV5-5 to TRBJ2-1, with TRBD2 as a possible D gene (6 bases). CDR1 SGHKS and CDR2 YYEKEE come from the germline V gene (reference sequence). Deletions cut 4 bases from V and 9 bases from J, with 14 bases between. This CDR3 comprises 13 residues. The CDR3: CASSGAGQIEQFF. The CDR3 DNA sequence: TGTGCCAGCAGCGGCGCGGGGCAGATTGAGCAGTTCTTC.

This chain joins TRBV12-5 and TRBJ2-7; 8 bases match TRBD1. Unmatched junction bases numbered 3, after V lost 1 base and J lost 1 base. The CDR3 totals 15 residues. Germline loops: CDR1 LGHNT, CDR2 FRNRAP. CDR3 DNA sequence: TGTGCTAGTGGTTTGGGGACAGGGATTTCCTACGAGCAGTACTTC. It is translated as CASGLGTGISYEQYF. Filled out from reference TRBV12-5 and TRBJ2-7, the complete variable domain reads DARVTQTPRHKVTEMGQEVTMRCQPILGHNTVFWYRQTMMQGLELLAYFRNRAPLDDSGMPKDRFSAEMPDATLATLKIQPSEPRDSAVYFCASGLGTGISYEQYFGPGTRLTVT.

The CDR3 DNA sequence: TGTGCCAGCAGTTTATATAGCTACGAGCAGTACTTC. It encodes CASSLYSYEQYF. J is TRBJ2-5 and V is TRBV28, with no clear D. The J call is in doubt because the DNA end fits TRBJ2-7 better. Looked up from germline, CDR1 is MDHEN and CDR2 is SYDVKM. CDR3 length equals 12 residues.

The gene calls are TRBV14 and TRBJ2-2; D unclear. The CDR3 has 16 amino acids. The ends were cut back, 5 bases at V and 6 bases at J, with 19 bases in the middle. CDR1 and CDR2 from the germline V gene are SGHDN and FVKESK. DNA for the CDR3: TGTGCCAGCAGCTTTGATACAGTCCGGATAGCCGGGGAGCTGTTTTTT. Translated, it gives CASSFDTVRIAGELFF.

The genes are TRBV29-1 and TRBJ1-4, with 9 bases lining up with TRBD1. CDR3 length: 17 residues. Germline-derived CDR1 and CDR2 are SQVTM and ANQGSEA. V lost 4 bases and J lost 0; bases outside the gene matches: 9. CDR3 in DNA: TGCAGCGTTGGCCTCCCGGGACAGGGCCCAACTAATGAAAAACTGTTTTTT. As protein: CSVGLPGQGPTNEKLFF.

The V and J genes are TRBV5-1 and TRBJ1-1, with TRBD1 matching 12 bases. With 0 bases clipped from V and 4 bases from J, the junction kept 7 bases outside the gene matches. In germline, CDR1 is SGHRS, CDR2 YFSETQ. The CDR3 has 17 residues. The CDR3 sequence is CASSLEGQGAWGTEAFF. The CDR3 DNA reads as TGCGCCAGCAGCTTGGAGGGACAGGGGGCCTGGGGCACTGAAGCTTTCTTT.

The rearrangement joins TRBV18 to TRBJ1-2; TRBD1 aligns across 8 bases. V dropped 3 bases and J dropped 4; count of bases not matched to a gene: 4. The CDR3 is 14 residues long. CDR1 is KGHSH and CDR2 is LQKENI in the germline V gene. CDR3 in amino acids: CASSPQGAAYGYTF. CDR3 DNA: TGTGCCAGCTCACCCCAGGGGGCAGCCTATGGCTACACCTTC. Looking up the rest from reference TRBV18 and TRBJ1-2 gives the full variable domain: NAGVMQNPRHLVRRRGQEARLRCSPMKGHSHVYWYRQLPEEGLKFMVYLQKENIIDESGMPKERFSAEFPKEGPSILRIQQVVRGDSAAYFCASSPQGAAYGYTFGSGTRLTVV.

The chain couples TRBV10-2 to TRBJ1-5; D not resolved. CDR1 is WSHSY, CDR2 SAAADI, per germline. The CDR3 consists of 16 residues. Between the trimmed V and J ends, which lost 0 bases and 0 bases, there was a span of 9 bases. The CDR3 nucleotides are TGCGCCAGCAGTGAGTCGAACAGTCTTAGCAATCAGCCCCAGCATTTT. This sequence encodes CASSESNSLSNQPQHF.

This rearrangement joins TRBV15 to TRBJ2-1, with 8 bases lining up with TRBD1. The CDR3 runs to 16 residues. V shed 0 bases, J shed 2 bases, and the junction held 3 bases outside the gene matches. CDR1 is LNHNV and CDR2 is YYDKDF in the germline V gene (reference sequence). This chain's CDR3 is CATSRDRTGPYNEQFF. The CDR3 DNA follows: TGTGCCACCAGCAGAGACAGGACAGGGCCCTACAATGAGCAGTTCTTC.

This clone showed up just once. The chain couples TRBV19 to TRBJ1-4; no firm D call. Germline lookup yields CDR1 LNHDA and CDR2 SQIVND (reference sequence). V lost 7 bases and J 5 bases, leaving 17 bases between the germline ends. The CDR3 spans 15 residues. The CDR3 nucleotides are TGTGCCAGTACAGAGGGATTTGTCCCGAATGAAAAACTGTTTTTT. Translation: CASTEGFVPNEKLFF.

This chain uses TRBV5-4 with TRBJ2-5; 12 bases align to TRBD1. Germline V gene lookup returns CDR1 SGHNT and CDR2 YYREEE (reference sequence). The CDR3 sequence is 16 residues long. With V trimmed by 3 bases and J by 5 bases, 8 bases remained unmatched. The CDR3 here is CASSSQGQGARETQYF. The CDR3 DNA sequence: TGTGCCAGCAGCTCGCAGGGACAGGGGGCTCGGGAGACCCAGTACTTC.

The chain has TRBV6-5 and TRBJ1-2; D call uncertain. Trimming cost V 7 bases and J 3 bases, with 15 bases left between them. The CDR3 consists of 14 residues. Germline V lookup: CDR1 MNHEY, CDR2 SVGAGI. The CDR3: CASTRGSRDYGYTF. CDR3 sequence (DNA): TGTGCCAGCACCCGAGGGTCGAGAGACTATGGCTACACCTTC.